This is a list of T cell receptor beta chains from one sample in a study of T cell responses to AZD1222 COVID-19 vaccine. TCRdb's copy holds only in-frame clones and misses some; the assay was immunoSEQ multiplex PCR. The sample has about 67,000 clones, around four fifths seen once. The sequences come from peripheral blood, collected on day 0 of AZD1222 vaccination. These receptors were collected from an adult in good health. Each CDR3 is given with its conserved first and last residue. Each record gives: V gene, J gene, D gene, clone size, CDR3 protein, CDR3 DNA. A D gene is named only where the DNA matches it firmly. Rows may omit the clone size; those that give it use once, few, many or a size class.

V: TRBV7-2; J: TRBJ1-2; D: NA; size: NA; CDR3: CASSPNVGYTF; DNA: TGTGCCAGCAGCCCGAATGTTGGCTACACCTTC
V: TRBV6-2/TRBV6-3; J: TRBJ2-7; D: NA; size: NA; CDR3: CASSPLSYEQYF; DNA: TGTGCCAGCAGCCCCCTATCCTACGAGCAGTACTTC
V: TRBV12-3/TRBV12-4; J: TRBJ1-1; D: TRBD1; size: NA; CDR3: CASSRQGYTEAFF; DNA: TGTGCCAGCAGTAGACAGGGCTACACTGAAGCTTTCTTT
V: TRBV4-3; J: TRBJ2-5; D: TRBD2; size: NA; CDR3: CASSKSGTGGETQYF; DNA: TGCGCCAGCAGCAAGTCTGGGACCGGGGGGGAGACCCAGTACTTC
V: TRBV11-2; J: TRBJ2-5; D: NA; size: once; CDR3: CASSAFRNQETQYF; DNA: TGTGCCAGCAGCGCATTCCGGAACCAAGAGACCCAGTACTTC
V: TRBV28; J: TRBJ1-2; D: NA; size: NA; CDR3: CASSAGGNYGYTF; DNA: TGTGCCAGCAGTGCTGGGGGGAACTATGGCTACACCTTC
V: TRBV6-4; J: TRBJ2-1; D: NA; size: NA; CDR3: CASSVSANTYNEQFF; DNA: TGTGCCAGCAGTGTTAGCGCGAACACCTACAATGAGCAGTTCTTC
V: TRBV19; J: TRBJ1-2; D: NA; size: NA; CDR3: CVSSIAGQGPTPYGYTF; DNA: TGTGTCAGTAGTATCGCCGGGCAGGGGCCGACCCCCTATGGCTACACCTTC
V: TRBV7-2; J: TRBJ1-5; D: TRBD1; size: many; CDR3: CASSLAATGNQPQHF; DNA: TGTGCCAGCAGCTTAGCCGCGACAGGGAATCAGCCCCAGCATTTT
V: TRBV4-2; J: TRBJ2-7; D: TRBD2; size: few; CDR3: CASSGGSGGYEQYF; DNA: TGTGCCAGCAGCGGGGGGAGCGGGGGCTACGAGCAGTACTTC
V: TRBV15; J: TRBJ1-5; D: NA; size: NA; CDR3: CATSRVSDRWGNQPQHF; DNA: TGTGCCACCAGCAGAGTAAGTGACCGCTGGGGCAATCAGCCCCAGCATTTT
V: TRBV5-1; J: TRBJ1-4; D: TRBD1; size: NA; CDR3: CASSPRQGSYEKLFF; DNA: TGCGCCAGCAGCCCGAGACAGGGGAGTTATGAAAAACTGTTTTTT
V: TRBV3-1/TRBV3-2; J: TRBJ2-3; D: NA; size: NA; CDR3: CASSQGLAREDTQYF; DNA: TGTGCCAGCAGCCAAGGGCTAGCGAGGGAGGATACGCAGTATTTT
V: TRBV27; J: TRBJ2-7; D: NA; size: once; CDR3: CASSSLEISYEQYF; DNA: TGTGCCAGCAGCTCCCTGGAAATTTCCTACGAGCAGTACTTC
V: TRBV15; J: TRBJ1-4; D: TRBD1; size: medium-sized; CDR3: CATSRPGQGHNEKLFF; DNA: TGTGCCACCAGCAGGCCCGGACAGGGACATAATGAAAAACTGTTTTTT
V: TRBV30; J: TRBJ1-5; D: TRBD1; size: few; CDR3: CAWSARGQGASFSQPQHF; DNA: TGTGCCTGGAGTGCCCGGGGACAGGGGGCGAGTTTCTCTCAGCCCCAGCATTTT
V: TRBV28; J: TRBJ2-7; D: NA; size: few; CDR3: CASKRGDGYEQYF; DNA: TGTGCCAGCAAAAGGGGGGACGGCTACGAGCAGTACTTC
V: TRBV7-2; J: TRBJ2-7; D: NA; size: NA; CDR3: CASSSWEGGPKEQYF; DNA: TGTGCCAGCAGCTCCTGGGAAGGGGGACCGAAGGAGCAGTACTTC
V: TRBV5-1; J: TRBJ2-2; D: TRBD2; size: NA; CDR3: CASSLQAGTSAGELFF; DNA: TGCGCCAGCAGCTTGCAGGCCGGGACTAGCGCCGGGGAGCTGTTTTTT
V: TRBV28; J: TRBJ1-1; D: NA; size: once; CDR3: CASSRYGSEAFF; DNA: TGTGCCAGCAGTCGTTATGGGTCTGAAGCTTTCTTT
V: TRBV28; J: TRBJ1-4; D: TRBD1; size: NA; CDR3: CASSFPGTGSEKLFF; DNA: TGTGCCAGCAGTTTTCCCGGGACAGGGAGCGAAAAACTGTTTTTT
V: TRBV3-1/TRBV3-2; J: TRBJ2-5; D: NA; size: NA; CDR3: CASSQVRLQETQYF; DNA: TGTGCCAGCAGCCAAGTTAGACTACAAGAGACCCAGTACTTC
V: TRBV5-4; J: TRBJ2-1; D: NA; size: NA; CDR3: CASSLGENEQFF; DNA: TGTGCCAGCAGCTTGGGCGAGAATGAGCAGTTCTTC
V: TRBV7-2; J: TRBJ2-5; D: NA; size: once; CDR3: CASSFGYRGGETQYF; DNA: TGTGCCAGCAGCTTTGGGTATCGGGGCGGGGAGACCCAGTACTTC
V: TRBV7-2; J: TRBJ2-7; D: NA; size: NA; CDR3: CASSSPGLSYEQYF; DNA: TGTGCCAGCAGCTCACCGGGACTTTCCTACGAGCAGTACTTC
V: TRBV27; J: TRBJ2-1; D: TRBD1; size: NA; CDR3: CASSSQPGQGGRQFF; DNA: TGTGCCAGCAGTTCGCAACCGGGACAGGGAGGTAGGCAGTTCTTC
V: TRBV6-6; J: TRBJ1-5; D: TRBD1; size: NA; CDR3: CASSRGQGRPQHF; DNA: TGTGCCAGCAGTCGTGGACAGGGCCGGCCCCAGCATTTT
V: TRBV7-2; J: TRBJ1-2; D: TRBD1; size: NA; CDR3: CASSLYYLGQGNDGYTF; DNA: TGTGCCAGCAGCTTATATTATCTTGGACAGGGGAATGATGGCTACACCTTC
V: TRBV6-1; J: TRBJ1-2; D: TRBD1; size: NA; CDR3: CASSDIAGTGGLALYGYTF; DNA: TGTGCCAGCAGTGACATCGCCGGGACAGGGGGCTTGGCCCTCTATGGCTACACCTTC
V: TRBV19; J: TRBJ2-1; D: NA; size: NA; CDR3: CASSSGELGNEQFF; DNA: TGTGCCAGTAGTAGTGGGGAATTGGGCAATGAGCAGTTCTTC
V: TRBV9; J: TRBJ1-4; D: NA; size: once; CDR3: CASSVGRGESTNEKLFF; DNA: TGTGCCAGCAGCGTAGGAAGAGGAGAATCAACTAATGAAAAACTGTTTTTT
V: TRBV28; J: TRBJ1-2; D: TRBD1; size: NA; CDR3: CASSPGTGANYGYTF; DNA: TGTGCCAGCAGTCCCGGGACAGGGGCTAACTATGGCTACACCTTC
V: TRBV9; J: TRBJ2-5; D: TRBD2; size: NA; CDR3: CASSVDSGRGETQYF; DNA: TGTGCCAGCAGCGTAGATTCGGGGAGGGGAGAGACCCAGTACTTC
V: TRBV14; J: TRBJ1-1; D: NA; size: NA; CDR3: CASSQPPRVEAFF; DNA: TGTGCCAGCAGCCAGCCGCCTCGGGTTGAAGCTTTCTTT
V: TRBV27; J: TRBJ1-5; D: TRBD1; size: NA; CDR3: CASSLRQGGNQPQHF; DNA: TGTGCCAGCAGTTTACGACAGGGAGGTAATCAGCCCCAGCATTTT
V: TRBV6-5; J: TRBJ1-4; D: TRBD1; size: NA; CDR3: CASSPRQGFYEKLFF; DNA: TGTGCCAGCAGTCCAAGACAGGGGTTTTATGAAAAACTGTTTTTT
V: TRBV12-3/TRBV12-4; J: TRBJ1-4; D: TRBD1; size: few; CDR3: CASSLAGGEKLFF; DNA: TGTGCCAGCAGTTTGGCAGGGGGAGAAAAACTGTTTTTT
V: TRBV28; J: TRBJ1-1; D: NA; size: NA; CDR3: CASSSKFLWEEGTEAFF; DNA: TGTGCCAGTAGTTCTAAGTTTTTGTGGGAAGAAGGCACTGAAGCTTTCTTT
V: TRBV7-2; J: TRBJ1-5; D: NA; size: medium-sized; CDR3: CASSLDTRMGQPQHF; DNA: TGTGCCAGCAGCTTAGATACCCGGATGGGTCAGCCCCAGCATTTT
V: TRBV19; J: TRBJ1-1; D: NA; size: NA; CDR3: CASSMGRLAVAFF; DNA: TGTGCCAGTAGTATGGGCCGATTGGCTGTAGCTTTCTTT
V: TRBV7-2; J: TRBJ2-4; D: TRBD2; size: NA; CDR3: CASSFPGRLGTADIQYF; DNA: TGTGCCAGCAGCTTCCCCGGGAGGTTGGGGACCGCGGACATTCAGTACTTC
V: TRBV5-1; J: TRBJ2-3; D: NA; size: NA; CDR3: CASRLRDLMTQYF; DNA: TGCGCCAGCAGGCTCCGGGACTTAATGACGCAGTATTTT
V: TRBV2; J: TRBJ1-1; D: TRBD1; size: NA; CDR3: CASSEDRGAFF; DNA: TGTGCCAGCAGTGAGGACAGGGGGGCTTTCTTT
V: TRBV21-1; J: TRBJ2-7; D: NA; size: NA; CDR3: CASSKGYRGRYEQYF; DNA: TGTGCCAGCAGCAAAGGGTACAGGGGGCGCTACGAGCAGTACTTC
V: TRBV28; J: TRBJ1-2; D: NA; size: NA; CDR3: CASSLSGSVGYTF; DNA: TGTGCCAGCAGTTTGTCAGGGTCGGTTGGCTACACCTTC
V: TRBV27; J: TRBJ1-5; D: NA; size: NA; CDR3: CASSFAGFDQPQHF; DNA: TGTGCCAGCAGTTTCGCAGGGTTCGATCAGCCCCAGCATTTT
V: TRBV28; J: TRBJ2-2; D: NA; size: NA; CDR3: CASTTPEAGSTGELFF; DNA: TGTGCCAGCACCACCCCTGAGGCGGGGAGTACCGGGGAGCTGTTTTTT
V: TRBV2; J: TRBJ2-2; D: TRBD2; size: NA; CDR3: CASTRGEGTELFF; DNA: TGTGCCAGCACTCGGGGGGAGGGTACGGAGCTGTTTTTT
V: TRBV19; J: TRBJ1-1; D: NA; size: many; CDR3: CASSMGRMYTEAFF; DNA: TGTGCCAGTAGTATGGGCAGGATGTACACTGAAGCTTTCTTT
V: TRBV6-6; J: TRBJ2-3; D: NA; size: NA; CDR3: CASSAMSTDTQYF; DNA: TGTGCCAGCAGTGCAATGAGCACAGATACGCAGTATTTT
V: TRBV7-2; J: TRBJ2-3; D: NA; size: NA; CDR3: CASTFDRATDTQYF; DNA: TGTGCCAGCACCTTCGACAGAGCCACAGATACGCAGTATTTT
V: TRBV5-1; J: TRBJ2-3; D: TRBD2; size: once; CDR3: CATKRGISTDTQYF; DNA: TGCGCCACTAAGCGGGGGATAAGCACAGATACGCAGTATTTT
V: TRBV28; J: TRBJ2-7; D: NA; size: NA; CDR3: CAAQPPGWRGIYEQYF; DNA: TGTGCCGCCCAGCCCCCAGGGTGGCGGGGAATCTACGAGCAGTACTTC
V: TRBV7-2; J: TRBJ1-1; D: NA; size: NA; CDR3: CASSQMGGGRVTEAFF; DNA: TGTGCCAGCAGCCAGATGGGGGGCGGTCGTGTCACTGAAGCTTTCTTT
V: TRBV11-1; J: TRBJ2-7; D: TRBD1; size: NA; CDR3: CASSPPGQGYEQYF; DNA: TGTGCCAGCAGCCCTCCTGGACAGGGCTACGAGCAGTACTTC
V: TRBV6-5; J: TRBJ2-1; D: TRBD1; size: NA; CDR3: CASSTGEEQFF; DNA: TGTGCCAGCAGCACAGGGGAGGAGCAGTTCTTC
V: TRBV7-6; J: TRBJ2-7; D: TRBD1; size: NA; CDR3: CASSHRGDAEQYF; DNA: TGTGCCAGCAGCCACAGGGGTGATGCCGAGCAGTACTTC